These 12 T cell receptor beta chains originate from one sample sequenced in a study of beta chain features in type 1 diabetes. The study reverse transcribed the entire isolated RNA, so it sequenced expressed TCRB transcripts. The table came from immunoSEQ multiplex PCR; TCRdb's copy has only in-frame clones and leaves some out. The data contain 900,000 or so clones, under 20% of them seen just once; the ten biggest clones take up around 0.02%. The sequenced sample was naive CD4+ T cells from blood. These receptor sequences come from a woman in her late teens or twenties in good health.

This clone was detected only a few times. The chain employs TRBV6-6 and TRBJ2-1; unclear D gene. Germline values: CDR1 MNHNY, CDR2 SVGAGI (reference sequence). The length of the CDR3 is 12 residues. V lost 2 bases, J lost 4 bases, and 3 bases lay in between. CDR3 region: CASSYQYNEQFF. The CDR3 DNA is TGTGCCAGCAGTTACCAGTACAATGAGCAGTTCTTC.

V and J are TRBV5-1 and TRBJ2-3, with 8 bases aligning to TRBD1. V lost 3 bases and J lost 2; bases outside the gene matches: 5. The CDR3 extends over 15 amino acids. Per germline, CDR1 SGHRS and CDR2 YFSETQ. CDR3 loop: CASSWTGPNTDTQYF. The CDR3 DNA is TGCGCCAGCAGCTGGACAGGGCCCAACACAGATACGCAGTATTTT.

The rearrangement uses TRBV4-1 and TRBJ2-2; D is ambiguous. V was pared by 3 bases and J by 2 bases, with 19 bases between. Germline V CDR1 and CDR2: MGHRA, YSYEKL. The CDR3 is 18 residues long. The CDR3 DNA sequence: TGCGCCAGCAGCCAGCGATCCAAATCTAACAGAAACACCGGGGAGCTGTTTTTT. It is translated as CASSQRSKSNRNTGELFF.

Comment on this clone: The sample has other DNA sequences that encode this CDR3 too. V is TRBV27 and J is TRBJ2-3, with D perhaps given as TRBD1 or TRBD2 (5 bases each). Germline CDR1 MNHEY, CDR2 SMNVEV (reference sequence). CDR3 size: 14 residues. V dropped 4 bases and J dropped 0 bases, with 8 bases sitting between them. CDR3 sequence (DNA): TGTGCCAGCAGTTACCGGGACAGCACAGATACGCAGTATTTT. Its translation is CASSYRDSTDTQYF.

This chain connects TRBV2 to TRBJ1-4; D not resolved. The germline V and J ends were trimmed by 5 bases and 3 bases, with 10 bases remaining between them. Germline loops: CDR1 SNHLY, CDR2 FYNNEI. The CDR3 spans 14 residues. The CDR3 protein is CASSPAVANEKLFF. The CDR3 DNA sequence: TGTGCCAGCAGTCCGGCGGTGGCTAATGAAAAACTGTTTTTT.

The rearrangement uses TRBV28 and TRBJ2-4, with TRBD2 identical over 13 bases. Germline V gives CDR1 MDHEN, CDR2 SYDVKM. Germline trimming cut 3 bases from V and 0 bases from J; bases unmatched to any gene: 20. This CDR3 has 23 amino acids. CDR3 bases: TGTGCCAGCAGTTTCTCCGTACTAGCGGGAGGGTCTACTATCTCCTTAGCCAAAAACATTCAGTACTTC. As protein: CASSFSVLAGGSTISLAKNIQYF.

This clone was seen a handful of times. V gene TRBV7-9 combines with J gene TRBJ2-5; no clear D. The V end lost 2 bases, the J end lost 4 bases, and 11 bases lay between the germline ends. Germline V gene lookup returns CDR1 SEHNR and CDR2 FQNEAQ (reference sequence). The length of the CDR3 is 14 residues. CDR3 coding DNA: TGTGCCAGCAGCTTAATGGCTAGTCCAGAGACCCAGTACTTC. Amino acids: CASSLMASPETQYF. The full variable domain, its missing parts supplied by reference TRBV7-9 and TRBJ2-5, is DTGVSQNPRHKITKRGQNVTFRCDPISEHNRLYWYRQTLGQGPEFLTYFQNEAQLEKSRLLSDRFSAERPKGSFSTLEIQRTEQGDSAMYLCASSLMASPETQYFGPGTRLLVL.

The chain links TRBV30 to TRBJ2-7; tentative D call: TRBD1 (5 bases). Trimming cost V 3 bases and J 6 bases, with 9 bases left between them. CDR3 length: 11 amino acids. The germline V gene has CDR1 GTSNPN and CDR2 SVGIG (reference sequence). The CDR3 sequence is CAWRGASEQYF. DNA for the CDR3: TGTGCCTGGAGAGGGGCAAGCGAGCAGTACTTC.

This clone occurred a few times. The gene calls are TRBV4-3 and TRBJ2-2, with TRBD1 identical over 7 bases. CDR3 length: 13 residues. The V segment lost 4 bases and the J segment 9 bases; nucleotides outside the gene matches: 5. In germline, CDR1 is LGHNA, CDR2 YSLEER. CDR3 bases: TGCGCCAGCAGCCCTCAGGGGGACCGGGAGCTGTTTTTT. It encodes CASSPQGDRELFF.

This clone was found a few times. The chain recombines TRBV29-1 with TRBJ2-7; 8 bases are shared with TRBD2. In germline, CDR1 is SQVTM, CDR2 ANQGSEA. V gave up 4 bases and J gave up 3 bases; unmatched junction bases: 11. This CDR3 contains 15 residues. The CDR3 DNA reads TGCAGCGTTGCCCCCGGGACGAGCGGGGGCTACGAGCAGTACTTC. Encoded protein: CSVAPGTSGGYEQYF.

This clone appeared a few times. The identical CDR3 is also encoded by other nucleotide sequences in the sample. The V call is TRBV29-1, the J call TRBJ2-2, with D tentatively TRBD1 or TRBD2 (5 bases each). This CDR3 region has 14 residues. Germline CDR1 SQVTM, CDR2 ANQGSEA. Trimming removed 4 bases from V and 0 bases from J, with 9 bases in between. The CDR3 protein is CSVGGPANTGELFF. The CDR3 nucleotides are TGCAGCGTTGGGGGACCGGCGAACACCGGGGAGCTGTTTTTT.

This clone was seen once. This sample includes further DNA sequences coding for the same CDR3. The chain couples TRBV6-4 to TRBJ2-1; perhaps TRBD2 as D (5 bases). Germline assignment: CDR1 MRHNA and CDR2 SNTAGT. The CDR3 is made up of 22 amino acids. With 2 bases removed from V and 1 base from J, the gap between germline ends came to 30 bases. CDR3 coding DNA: TGTGCCAGCAGTGACACGCGGGTCGGGAAGAACTCTTGGACGATGTCCTACAATGAGCAGTTCTTC. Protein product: CASSDTRVGKNSWTMSYNEQFF.